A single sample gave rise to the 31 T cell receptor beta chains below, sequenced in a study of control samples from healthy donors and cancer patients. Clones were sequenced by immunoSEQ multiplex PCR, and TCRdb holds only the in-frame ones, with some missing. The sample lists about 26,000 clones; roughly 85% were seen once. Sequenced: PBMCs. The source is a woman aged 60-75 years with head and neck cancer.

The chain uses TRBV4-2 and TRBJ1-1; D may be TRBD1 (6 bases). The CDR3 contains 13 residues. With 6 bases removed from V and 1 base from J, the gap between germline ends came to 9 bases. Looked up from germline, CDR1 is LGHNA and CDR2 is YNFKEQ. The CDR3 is CASSDRSNTEAFF. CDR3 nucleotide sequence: TGTGCCAGCAGTGACAGGTCGAACACTGAAGCTTTCTTT.

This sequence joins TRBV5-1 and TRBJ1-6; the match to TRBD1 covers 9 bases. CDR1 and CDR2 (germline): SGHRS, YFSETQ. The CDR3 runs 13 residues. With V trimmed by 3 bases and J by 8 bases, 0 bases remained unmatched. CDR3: CASSWDRDSPLHF. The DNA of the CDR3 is TGCGCCAGCAGCTGGGACAGGGATTCACCCCTCCACTTT.

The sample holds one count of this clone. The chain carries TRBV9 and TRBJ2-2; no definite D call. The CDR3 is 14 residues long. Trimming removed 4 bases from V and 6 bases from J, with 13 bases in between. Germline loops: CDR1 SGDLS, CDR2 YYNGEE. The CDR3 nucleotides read TGTGCCAGCAGCCCCTTATTGGGTCCCGGGGAGCTGTTTTTT. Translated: CASSPLLGPGELFF.

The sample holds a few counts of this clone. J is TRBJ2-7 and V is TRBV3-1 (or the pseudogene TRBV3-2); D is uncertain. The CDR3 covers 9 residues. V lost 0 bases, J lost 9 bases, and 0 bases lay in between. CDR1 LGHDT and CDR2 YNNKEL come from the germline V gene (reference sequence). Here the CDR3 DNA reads TGTGCCAGCAGCCAAGAGCAGTACTTC. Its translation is CASSQEQYF.

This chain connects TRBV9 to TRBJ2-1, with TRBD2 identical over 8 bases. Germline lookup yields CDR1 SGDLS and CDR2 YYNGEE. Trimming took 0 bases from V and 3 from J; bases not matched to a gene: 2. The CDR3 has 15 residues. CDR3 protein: CASSVDSGVYNEQFF. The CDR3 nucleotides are TGTGCCAGCAGCGTAGATAGCGGGGTCTACAATGAGCAGTTCTTC.

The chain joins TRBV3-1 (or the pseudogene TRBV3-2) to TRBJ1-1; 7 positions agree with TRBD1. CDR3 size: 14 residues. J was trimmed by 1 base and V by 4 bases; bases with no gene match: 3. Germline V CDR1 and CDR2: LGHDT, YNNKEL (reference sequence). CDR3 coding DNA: TGTGCCAGCAGCCGAAACAGGGGGAACACTGAAGCTTTCTTT. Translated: CASSRNRGNTEAFF.

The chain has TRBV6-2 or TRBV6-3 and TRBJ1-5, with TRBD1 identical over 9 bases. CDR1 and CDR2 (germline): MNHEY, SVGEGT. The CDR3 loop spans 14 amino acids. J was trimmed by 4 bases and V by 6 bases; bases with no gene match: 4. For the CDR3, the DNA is TGTGCCAGCAGCAGGGACAGGGTAAATCAGCCCCAGCATTTT. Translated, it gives CASSRDRVNQPQHF.

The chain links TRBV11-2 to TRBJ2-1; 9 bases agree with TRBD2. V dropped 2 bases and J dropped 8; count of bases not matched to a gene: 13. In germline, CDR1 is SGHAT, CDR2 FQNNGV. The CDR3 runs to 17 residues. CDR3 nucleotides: TGTGCCAGCAGCTTAAGGTTTCGTAGCGGGAGCTATCATGAGCAGTTCTTC. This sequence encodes CASSLRFRSGSYHEQFF. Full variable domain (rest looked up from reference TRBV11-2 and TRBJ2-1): EAGVAQSPRYKIIEKRQSVAFWCNPISGHATLYWYQQILGQGPKLLIQFQNNGVVDDSQLPKDRFSAERLKGVDSTLKIQPAKLEDSAVYLCASSLRFRSGSYHEQFFGPGTRLTVL.

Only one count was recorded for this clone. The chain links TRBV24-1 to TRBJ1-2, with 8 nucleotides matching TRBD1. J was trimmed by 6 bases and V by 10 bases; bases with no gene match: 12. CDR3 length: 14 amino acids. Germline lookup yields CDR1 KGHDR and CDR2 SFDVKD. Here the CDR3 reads CATQDREGSHGYTF. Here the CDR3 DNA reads TGTGCCACACAGGACAGGGAGGGAAGTCATGGCTACACCTTC.

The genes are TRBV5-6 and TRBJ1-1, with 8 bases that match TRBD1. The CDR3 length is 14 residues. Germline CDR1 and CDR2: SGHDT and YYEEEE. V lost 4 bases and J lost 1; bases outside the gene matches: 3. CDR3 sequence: CASSVRGPNTEAFF. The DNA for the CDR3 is TGTGCCAGCAGCGTCAGGGGGCCGAACACTGAAGCTTTCTTT.

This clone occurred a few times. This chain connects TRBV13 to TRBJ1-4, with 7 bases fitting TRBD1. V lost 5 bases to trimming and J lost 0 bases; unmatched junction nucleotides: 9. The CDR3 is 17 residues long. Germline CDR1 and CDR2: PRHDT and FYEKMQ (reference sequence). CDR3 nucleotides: TGTGCCAGCAGCCGAGGACAGGCGCTGCCAACTAATGAAAAACTGTTTTTT. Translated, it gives CASSRGQALPTNEKLFF.

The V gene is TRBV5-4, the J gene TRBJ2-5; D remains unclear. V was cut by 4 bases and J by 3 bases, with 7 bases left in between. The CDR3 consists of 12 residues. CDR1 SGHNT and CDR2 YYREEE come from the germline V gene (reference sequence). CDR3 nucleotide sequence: TGTGCCAGCAGCGCCAGAGAAGAGACCCAGTACTTC. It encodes CASSAREETQYF. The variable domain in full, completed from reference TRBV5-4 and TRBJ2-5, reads ETGVTQSPTHLIKTRGQQVTLRCSSQSGHNTVSWYQQALGQGPQFIFQYYREEENGRGNFPPRFSGLQFPNYSSELNVNALELDDSALYLCASSAREETQYFGPGTRLLVL.

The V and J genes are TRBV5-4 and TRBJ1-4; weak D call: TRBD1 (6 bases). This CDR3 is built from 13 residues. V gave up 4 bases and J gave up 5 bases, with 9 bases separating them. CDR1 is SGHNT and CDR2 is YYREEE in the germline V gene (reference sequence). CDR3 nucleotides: TGTGCCAGCAGCACCGGACAGAATGAAAAACTGTTTTTT. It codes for CASSTGQNEKLFF.

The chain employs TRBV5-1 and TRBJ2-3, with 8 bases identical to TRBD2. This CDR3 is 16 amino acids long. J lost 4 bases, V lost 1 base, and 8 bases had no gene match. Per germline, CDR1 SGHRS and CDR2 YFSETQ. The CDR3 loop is CASSLLSGGKADTQYF. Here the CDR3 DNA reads TGCGCCAGCAGCTTGTTGTCGGGGGGGAAAGCAGATACGCAGTATTTT. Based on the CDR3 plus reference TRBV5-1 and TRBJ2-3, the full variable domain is KAGVTQTPRYLIKTRGQQVTLSCSPISGHRSVSWYQQTPGQGLQFLFEYFSETQRNKGNFPGRFSGRQFSNSRSEMNVSTLELGDSALYLCASSLLSGGKADTQYFGPGTRLTVL.

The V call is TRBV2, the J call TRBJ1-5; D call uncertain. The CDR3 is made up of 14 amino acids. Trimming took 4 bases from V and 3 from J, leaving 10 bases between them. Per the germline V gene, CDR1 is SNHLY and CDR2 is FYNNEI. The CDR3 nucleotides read TGTGCCAGCAGTGGGGGTCTCTACAATCAGCCCCAGCATTTT. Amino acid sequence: CASSGGLYNQPQHF.

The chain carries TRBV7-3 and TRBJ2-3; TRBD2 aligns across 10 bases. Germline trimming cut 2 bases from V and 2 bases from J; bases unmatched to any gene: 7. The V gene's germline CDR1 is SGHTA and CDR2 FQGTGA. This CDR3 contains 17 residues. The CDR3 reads CASSLGLAGAYTDTQYF. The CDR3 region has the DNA TGTGCCAGCAGCTTAGGGCTAGCGGGGGCCTACACAGATACGCAGTATTTT.

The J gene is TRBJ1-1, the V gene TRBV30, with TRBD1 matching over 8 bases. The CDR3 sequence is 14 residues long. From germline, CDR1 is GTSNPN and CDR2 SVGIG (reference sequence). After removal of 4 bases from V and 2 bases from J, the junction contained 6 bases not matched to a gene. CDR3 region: CAWNRQGINTEAFF. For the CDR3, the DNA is TGTGCCTGGAATAGACAGGGGATTAACACTGAAGCTTTCTTT.

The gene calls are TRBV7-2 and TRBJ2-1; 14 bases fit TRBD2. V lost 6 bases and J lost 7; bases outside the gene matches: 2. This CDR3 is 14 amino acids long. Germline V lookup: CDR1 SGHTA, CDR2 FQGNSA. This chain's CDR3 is CASRTSGGVNEQFF. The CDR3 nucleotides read TGTGCCAGCAGGACTAGCGGGGGGGTAAATGAGCAGTTCTTC. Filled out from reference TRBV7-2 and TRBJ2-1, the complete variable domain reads GAGVSQSPSNKVTEKGKDVELRCDPISGHTALYWYRQSLGQGLEFLIYFQGNSAPDKSGLPSDRFSAERTGGSVSTLTIQRTQQEDSAVYLCASRTSGGVNEQFFGPGTRLTVL.

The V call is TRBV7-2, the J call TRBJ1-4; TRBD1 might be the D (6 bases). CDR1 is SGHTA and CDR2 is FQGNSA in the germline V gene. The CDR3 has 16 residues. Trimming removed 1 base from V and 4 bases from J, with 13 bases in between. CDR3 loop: CASSLDPGAGNEKLFF. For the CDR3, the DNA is TGTGCCAGCAGCTTAGACCCAGGGGCCGGTAATGAAAAACTGTTTTTT.

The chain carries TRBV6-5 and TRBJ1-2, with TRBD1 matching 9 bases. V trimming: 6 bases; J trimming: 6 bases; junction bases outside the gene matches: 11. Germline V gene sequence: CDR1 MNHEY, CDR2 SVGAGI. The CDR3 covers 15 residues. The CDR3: CASSPGTGFDHGYTF. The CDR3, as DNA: TGTGCCAGCAGCCCCGGGACAGGGTTCGATCATGGCTACACCTTC.

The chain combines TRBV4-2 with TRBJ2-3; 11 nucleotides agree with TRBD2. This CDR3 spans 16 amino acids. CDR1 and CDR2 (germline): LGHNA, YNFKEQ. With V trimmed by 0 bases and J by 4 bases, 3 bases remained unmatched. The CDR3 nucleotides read TGTGCCAGCAGCCAAGATAGCGGGAGGGCCGCAGATACGCAGTATTTT. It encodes CASSQDSGRAADTQYF.

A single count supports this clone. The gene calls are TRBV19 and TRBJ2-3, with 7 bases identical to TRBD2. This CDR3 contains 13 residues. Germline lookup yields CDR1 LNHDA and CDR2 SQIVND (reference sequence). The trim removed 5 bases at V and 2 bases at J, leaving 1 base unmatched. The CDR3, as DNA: TGTGCCAGTAGTGGGACTAACACAGATACGCAGTATTTT. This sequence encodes CASSGTNTDTQYF.

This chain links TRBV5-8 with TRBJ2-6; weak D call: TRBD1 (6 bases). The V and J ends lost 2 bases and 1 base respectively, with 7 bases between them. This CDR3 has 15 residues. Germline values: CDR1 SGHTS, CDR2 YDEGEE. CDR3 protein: CASSFTGSGANVLTF. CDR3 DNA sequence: TGTGCCAGCAGCTTTACAGGGTCTGGGGCCAACGTCCTGACTTTC.

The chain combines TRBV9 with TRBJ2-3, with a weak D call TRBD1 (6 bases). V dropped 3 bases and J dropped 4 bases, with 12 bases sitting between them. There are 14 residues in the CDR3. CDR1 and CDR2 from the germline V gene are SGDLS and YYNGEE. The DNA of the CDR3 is TGTGCCAGCAGCGGAACAGGGTTTGCAGATACGCAGTATTTT. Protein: CASSGTGFADTQYF. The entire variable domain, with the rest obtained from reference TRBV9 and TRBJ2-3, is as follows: DSGVTQTPKHLITATGQRVTLRCSPRSGDLSVYWYQQSLDQGLQFLIQYYNGEERAKGNILERFSAQQFPDLHSELNLSSLELGDSALYFCASSGTGFADTQYFGPGTRLTVL.

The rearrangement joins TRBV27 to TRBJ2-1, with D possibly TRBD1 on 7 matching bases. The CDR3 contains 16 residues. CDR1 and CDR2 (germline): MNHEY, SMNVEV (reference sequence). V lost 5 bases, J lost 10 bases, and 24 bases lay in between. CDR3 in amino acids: CASSAPRRGRGGEQFF. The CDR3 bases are TGTGCCAGCAGTGCACCTCGTAGGGGGCGGGGAGGCGAGCAGTTCTTC.

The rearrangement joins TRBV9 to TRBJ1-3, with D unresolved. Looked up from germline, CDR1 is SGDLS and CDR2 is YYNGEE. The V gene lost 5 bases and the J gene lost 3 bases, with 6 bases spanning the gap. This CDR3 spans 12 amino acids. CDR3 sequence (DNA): TGTGCCAGCAGGGGAGTTGGAAACACCATATATTTT. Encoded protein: CASRGVGNTIYF.

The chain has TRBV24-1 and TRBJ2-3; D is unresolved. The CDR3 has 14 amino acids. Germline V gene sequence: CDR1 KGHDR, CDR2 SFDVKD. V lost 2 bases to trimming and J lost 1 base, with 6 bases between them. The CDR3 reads CATSDSRGTDTQYF. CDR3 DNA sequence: TGTGCCACCAGTGATTCTAGGGGCACAGATACGCAGTATTTT.

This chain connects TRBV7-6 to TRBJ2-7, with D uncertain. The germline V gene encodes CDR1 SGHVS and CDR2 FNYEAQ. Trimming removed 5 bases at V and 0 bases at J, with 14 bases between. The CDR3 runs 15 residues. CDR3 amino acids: CASSPDARSSYEQYF. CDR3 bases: TGTGCCAGCAGCCCAGACGCTAGGAGCTCCTACGAGCAGTACTTC.

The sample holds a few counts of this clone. CDR3 in DNA: TGTGCCAGCAGCCCACCTTTGAGCACAGATACGCAGTATTTT. This gives the protein CASSPPLSTDTQYF. The genes are TRBV11-2 and TRBJ2-3; D is unclear. CDR1 and CDR2 from the germline V gene are SGHAT and FQNNGV. V was trimmed by 5 bases and J by 0 bases, leaving 9 bases between them. There are 14 residues in the CDR3.

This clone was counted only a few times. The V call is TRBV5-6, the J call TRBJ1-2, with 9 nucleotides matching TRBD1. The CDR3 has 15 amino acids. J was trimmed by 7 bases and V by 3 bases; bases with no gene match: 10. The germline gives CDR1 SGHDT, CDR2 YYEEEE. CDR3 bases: TGTGCCAGCAGCTCCGGGGCCGGGACAGGGTCTGGCTACACCTTC. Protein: CASSSGAGTGSGYTF.

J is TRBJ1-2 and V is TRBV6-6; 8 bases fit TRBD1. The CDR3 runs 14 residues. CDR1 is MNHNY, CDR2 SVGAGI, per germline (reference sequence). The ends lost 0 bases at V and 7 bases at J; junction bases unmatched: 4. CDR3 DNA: TGTGCCAGCAGTTACTCCCAGGGGGCAGGTGGCTACACCTTC. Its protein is CASSYSQGAGGYTF.